Each of the 17 T cell receptor beta chains below was sequenced from the same sample in a study of early T cells in non-severe SARS-CoV-2 infection. TCRdb reprocessed the 5' RACE reads with MiXCR, giving one entry per CDR3 protein. The sample records about 69,000 distinct CDR3 sequences, about 9.4% being singletons. The specimen was whole blood. These receptors were collected from an adult who was a healthcare worker with PCR-confirmed SARS-CoV-2 infection or an uninfected control (not recorded which).

The sample holds many counts of this clonotype. The chain uses TRBV20-1 and TRBJ1-2, with D possibly TRBD1 on 5 matching bases. The CDR3 consists of 14 residues. Germline V CDR1 and CDR2: DFQATT, SNEGSKA (reference sequence). The V end was cut by 5 bases, the J end by 3 bases, with 16 bases between. CDR3 residues: CSAEPPGTDYGYTF. In DNA form, the CDR3 reads TGCAGTGCTGAGCCCCCCGGGACGGACTATGGCTACACCTTC.

The genes are TRBV2 and TRBJ1-2, with 7 positions matching TRBD1. This CDR3 spans 14 amino acids. Trimming took 4 bases from V and 3 from J; bases not matched to a gene: 5. Germline CDR1 and CDR2: SNHLY and FYNNEI. CDR3 nucleotide sequence: TGTGCCAGCAGTGGCCCCGGGACAGACTATGGCTACACCTTC. This codes for CASSGPGTDYGYTF.

This clonotype was observed a few times. V gene TRBV5-4 combines with J gene TRBJ1-1, with D unresolved. The CDR3 spans 13 residues. CDR1 and CDR2 from the germline V gene are SGHNT and YYREEE (reference sequence). Trimming removed 9 bases from V and 0 bases from J, with 12 bases in between. CDR3 nucleotide sequence: TGTGCCACGGGAGACAATTTGAACACTGAAGCTTTCTTT. The encoded protein is CATGDNLNTEAFF.

CDR3 amino acids: CASSLGTSGAWQFF. CDR3 DNA sequence: TGTGCCAGCAGCTTAGGGACTAGCGGGGCTTGGCAGTTCTTC. J is TRBJ2-1 and V is TRBV11-2, with 12 bases matching TRBD2. V lost 1 base and J lost 12; bases outside the gene matches: 4. In germline, CDR1 is SGHAT, CDR2 FQNNGV. This CDR3 contains 14 residues.

This clonotype has at least ten counts. This chain links TRBV30 with TRBJ2-7, with TRBD1 identical over 9 bases. The germline V gene has CDR1 GTSNPN and CDR2 SVGIG (reference sequence). V shed 1 base and J 0 bases; nucleotides not matched to a gene: 1. This CDR3 is built from 14 residues. CDR3 in DNA: TGTGCCTGGAGTGGGGACAGGGACTCCTACGAGCAGTACTTC. It codes for CAWSGDRDSYEQYF.

Only a few counts were recorded for this clonotype. V and J are TRBV3-1 and TRBJ1-1, with D possibly being TRBD1 (5 bases). This CDR3 region has 14 residues. Trimming removed 4 bases from V and 1 base from J, with 10 bases in between. Germline CDR1 reads LGHDT; CDR2 reads YNNKEL (reference sequence). For the CDR3, the DNA is TGTGCCAGCAGCCGAGGACACTCGAACACTGAAGCTTTCTTT. Amino acids: CASSRGHSNTEAFF.

This clonotype showed up just a few times. This sequence joins TRBV27 and TRBJ2-3; D call uncertain. The CDR3 runs to 13 residues. Looked up from germline, CDR1 is MNHEY and CDR2 is SMNVEV (reference sequence). Trimming took 5 bases from V and 2 from J, leaving 8 bases between them. CDR3 coding DNA: TGTGCCAGCAGTAAACAACTCACAGATACGCAGTATTTT. This codes for CASSKQLTDTQYF.

This clonotype turned up a few times. The rearrangement joins TRBV20-1 to TRBJ2-7, with D unresolved. The CDR3 contains 11 residues. Germline V gene data show CDR1 as DFQATT and CDR2 as SNEGSKA (reference sequence). Trimming removed 8 bases from V and 3 bases from J, with 11 bases in between. CDR3 residues: CSWTANYEQYF. As DNA, the CDR3 is TGCAGTTGGACGGCAAACTACGAGCAGTACTTC.

This clonotype has a count of ten or more. V and J are TRBV30 and TRBJ2-7; D is uncertain. The CDR3 runs to 13 residues. Trimming removed 3 bases at V and 3 bases at J, with 12 bases between. Germline V lookup: CDR1 GTSNPN, CDR2 SVGIG (reference sequence). CDR3 sequence reads: CAWRKRAGYEQYF. The DNA for the CDR3 is TGTGCCTGGAGAAAAAGGGCCGGCTACGAGCAGTACTTC.

This clonotype came up many times. The CDR3 sequence is CASSYGGRTDTQYF. DNA of the CDR3: TGTGCCAGCAGTTACGGGGGTCGCACAGATACGCAGTATTTT. The rearrangement joins TRBV6-6 to TRBJ2-3, with D possibly called TRBD1 or TRBD2 (5 bases each). V gave up 2 bases and J gave up 1 base, with 7 bases separating them. From germline, CDR1 is MNHNY and CDR2 SVGAGI (reference sequence). The CDR3 contains 14 residues.

This clonotype was found a few times. This chain uses TRBV3-1 with TRBJ1-5, with D hard to call. V was trimmed by 0 bases and J by 4 bases, leaving 4 bases between them. The CDR3 sequence is 13 residues long. Germline V gene data show CDR1 as LGHDT and CDR2 as YNNKEL (reference sequence). The CDR3 loop reads CASSQDNNQPQHF. CDR3 nucleotides: TGTGCCAGCAGCCAAGATAATAATCAGCCCCAGCATTTT.

This clonotype has only a few counts. The chain links TRBV20-1 to TRBJ2-7, with 7 bases lining up with TRBD1. The V gene end was trimmed by 7 bases and the J gene end by 2 bases; junction bases not matched to a gene: 5. CDR1 and CDR2 (germline): DFQATT, SNEGSKA (reference sequence). The CDR3 is made up of 12 amino acids. The CDR3, as DNA: TGCAGTGTAAGACAGGGTGCCTACGAGCAGTACTTC. It encodes CSVRQGAYEQYF.

This clonotype was observed at least ten times. The chain uses TRBV18 and TRBJ2-7; a weak D match, TRBD1 (5 bases). This CDR3 region has 13 residues. Trimming left V 2 bases short and J 4 bases short, with 9 bases between. CDR1 is KGHSH, CDR2 LQKENI, per germline. Here the CDR3 reads CASSPKGPYEQYF. CDR3 coding DNA: TGTGCCAGCTCACCAAAGGGGCCGTACGAGCAGTACTTC.

This clonotype was detected only a few times. The V call is TRBV7-9, the J call TRBJ1-1; 9 positions match TRBD1. The CDR3 covers 15 residues. V lost 5 bases, J lost 3 bases, and 7 bases stayed unmatched. Germline values: CDR1 SEHNR, CDR2 FQNEAQ (reference sequence). CDR3 protein: CASSPVQGAYTEAFF. The CDR3, as DNA: TGTGCCAGCAGCCCAGTACAGGGGGCGTACACTGAAGCTTTCTTT. Drawing the rest from reference TRBV7-9 and TRBJ1-1, the complete variable domain is DTGVSQNPRHKITKRGQNVTFRCDPISEHNRLYWYRQTLGQGPEFLTYFQNEAQLEKSRLLSDRFSAERPKGSFSTLEIQRTEQGDSAMYLCASSPVQGAYTEAFFGQGTRLTVV.

V is TRBV29-1 and J is TRBJ2-7; D remains ambiguous. With 4 bases removed from V and 0 bases from J, the gap between germline ends came to 10 bases. The CDR3 loop spans 13 amino acids. Germline V gene sequence: CDR1 SQVTM, CDR2 ANQGSEA. CDR3: CSVATDASYEQYF. In DNA, the CDR3 is TGCAGCGTTGCGACCGACGCCTCCTACGAGCAGTACTTC.

This rearrangement joins TRBV14 to TRBJ2-3, with D possibly matching TRBD2 (5 bases). Germline V gives CDR1 SGHDN, CDR2 FVKESK. The CDR3 extends over 16 amino acids. V was trimmed by 1 base and J by 8 bases, leaving 19 bases between them. CDR3 sequence: CASSQVRTSTGGTQYF. DNA of the CDR3: TGTGCCAGCAGCCAAGTTAGGACTTCTACTGGAGGTACGCAGTATTTT.

The V gene is TRBV6-5, the J gene TRBJ2-7; D might be TRBD1 or TRBD2, each matching 5 bases. V was shortened by 2 bases and J by 3 bases, with 11 bases between the two germline ends. Germline CDR1 reads MNHEY; CDR2 reads SVGAGI. The length of the CDR3 is 14 residues. The CDR3 reads CASSYGQGDYEQYF. CDR3 coding DNA: TGTGCCAGCAGTTACGGGCAGGGAGACTACGAGCAGTACTTC.